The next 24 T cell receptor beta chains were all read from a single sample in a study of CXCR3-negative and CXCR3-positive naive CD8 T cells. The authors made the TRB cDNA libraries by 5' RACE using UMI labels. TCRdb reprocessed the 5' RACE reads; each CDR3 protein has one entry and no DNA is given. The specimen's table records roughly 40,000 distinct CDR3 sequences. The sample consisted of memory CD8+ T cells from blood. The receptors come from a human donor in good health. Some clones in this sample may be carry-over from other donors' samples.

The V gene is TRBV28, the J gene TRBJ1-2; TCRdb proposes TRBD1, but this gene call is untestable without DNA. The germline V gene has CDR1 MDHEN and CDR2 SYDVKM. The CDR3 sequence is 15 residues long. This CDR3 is CASRLRTGVRFGYTF.

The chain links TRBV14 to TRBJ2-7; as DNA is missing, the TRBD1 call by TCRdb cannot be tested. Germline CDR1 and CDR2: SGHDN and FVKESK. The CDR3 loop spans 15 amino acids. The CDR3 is CASSQDMQGYYEQYF.

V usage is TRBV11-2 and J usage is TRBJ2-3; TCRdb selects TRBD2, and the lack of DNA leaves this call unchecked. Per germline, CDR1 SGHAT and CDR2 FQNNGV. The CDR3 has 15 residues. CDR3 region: CASSSLAGSTDTQYF.

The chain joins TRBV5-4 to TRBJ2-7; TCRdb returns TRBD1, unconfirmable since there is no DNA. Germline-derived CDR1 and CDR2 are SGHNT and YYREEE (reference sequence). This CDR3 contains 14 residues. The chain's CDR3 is CASSHKLRQESQYF. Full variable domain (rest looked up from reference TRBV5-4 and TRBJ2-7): ETGVTQSPTHLIKTRGQQVTLRCSSQSGHNTVSWYQQALGQGPQFIFQYYREEENGRGNFPPRFSGLQFPNYSSELNVNALELDDSALYLCASSHKLRQESQYFGPGTRLTVT.

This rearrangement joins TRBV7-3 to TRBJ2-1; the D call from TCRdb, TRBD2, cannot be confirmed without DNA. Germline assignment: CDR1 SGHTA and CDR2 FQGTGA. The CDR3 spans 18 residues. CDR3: CASSLGFRASGGAHEQFF.

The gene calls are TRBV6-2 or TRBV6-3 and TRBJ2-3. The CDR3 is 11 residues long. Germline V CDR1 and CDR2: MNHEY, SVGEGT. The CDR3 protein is CASMDTDTQYF.

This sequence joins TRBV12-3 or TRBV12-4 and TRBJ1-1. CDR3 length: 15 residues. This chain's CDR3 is CASSFPLIMNTEAFF.

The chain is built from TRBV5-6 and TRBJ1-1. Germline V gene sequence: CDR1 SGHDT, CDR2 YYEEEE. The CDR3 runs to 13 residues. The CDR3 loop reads CASSLRLNTEAFF.

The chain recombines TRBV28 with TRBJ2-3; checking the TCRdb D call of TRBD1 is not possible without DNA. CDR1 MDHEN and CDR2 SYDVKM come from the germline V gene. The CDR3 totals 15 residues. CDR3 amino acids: CASSLLQGGTDTQYF.

The CDR3 is CASSLDHDLQVNTGELFF. The V call is TRBV12-3 or TRBV12-4, the J call TRBJ2-2. This CDR3 spans 18 amino acids.

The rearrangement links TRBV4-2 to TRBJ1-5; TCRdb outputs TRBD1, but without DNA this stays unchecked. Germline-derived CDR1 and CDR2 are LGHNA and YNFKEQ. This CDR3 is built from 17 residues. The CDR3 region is CASSQDRGGSGNQPQHF.

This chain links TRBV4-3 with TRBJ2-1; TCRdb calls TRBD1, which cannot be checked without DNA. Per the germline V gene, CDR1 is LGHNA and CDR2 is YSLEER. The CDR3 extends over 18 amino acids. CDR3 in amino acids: CASSQDLAKRGSYNEQFF.

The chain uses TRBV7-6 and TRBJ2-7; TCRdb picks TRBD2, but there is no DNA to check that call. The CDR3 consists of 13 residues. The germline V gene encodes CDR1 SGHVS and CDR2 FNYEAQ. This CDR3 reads CASSLVAGVEQYF.

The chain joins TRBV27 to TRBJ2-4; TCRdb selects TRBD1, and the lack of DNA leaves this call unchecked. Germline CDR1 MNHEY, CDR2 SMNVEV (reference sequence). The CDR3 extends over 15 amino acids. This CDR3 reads CASSLRGEAKNIQYF.

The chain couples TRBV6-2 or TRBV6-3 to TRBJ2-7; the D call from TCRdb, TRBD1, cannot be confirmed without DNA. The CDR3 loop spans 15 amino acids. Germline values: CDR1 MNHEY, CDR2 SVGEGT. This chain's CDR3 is CASSFSGTGLWEQYF.

The CDR3 spells CSARTRGGPDTQYF. The genes are TRBV20-1 and TRBJ2-3; TCRdb designates TRBD2, a call that cannot be tested without DNA. Germline loops: CDR1 DFQATT, CDR2 SNEGSKA (reference sequence). The CDR3 is made up of 14 amino acids.

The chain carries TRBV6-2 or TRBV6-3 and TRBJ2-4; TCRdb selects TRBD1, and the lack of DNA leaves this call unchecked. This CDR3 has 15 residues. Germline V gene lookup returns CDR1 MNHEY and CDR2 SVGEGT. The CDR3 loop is CASSYVGGSEDIQYF.

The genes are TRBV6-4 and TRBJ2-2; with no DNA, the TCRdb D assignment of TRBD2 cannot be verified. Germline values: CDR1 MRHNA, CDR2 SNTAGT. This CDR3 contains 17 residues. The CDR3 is CASSDSSGGTNTGELFF.

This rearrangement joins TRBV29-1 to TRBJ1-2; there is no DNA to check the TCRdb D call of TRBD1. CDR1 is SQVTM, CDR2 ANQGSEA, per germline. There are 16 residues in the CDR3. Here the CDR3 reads CSVEVIEGVQGYGYTF.

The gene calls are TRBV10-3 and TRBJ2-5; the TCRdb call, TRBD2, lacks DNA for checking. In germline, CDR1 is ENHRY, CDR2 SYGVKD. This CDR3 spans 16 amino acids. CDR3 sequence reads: CATGTGTRGLQETQYF.

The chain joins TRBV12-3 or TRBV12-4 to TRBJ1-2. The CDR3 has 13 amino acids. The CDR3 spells CASSFTVLWGYTF.

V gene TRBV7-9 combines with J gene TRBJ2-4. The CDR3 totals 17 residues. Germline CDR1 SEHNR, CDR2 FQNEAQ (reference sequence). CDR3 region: CASSLATDGLAKNIQYF.

The CDR3 here is CASSAAGATYNEQFF. The chain recombines TRBV7-6 with TRBJ2-1; with no DNA, the TCRdb D assignment of TRBD1 cannot be verified. The CDR3 sequence is 15 residues long. Germline V CDR1 and CDR2: SGHVS, FNYEAQ.

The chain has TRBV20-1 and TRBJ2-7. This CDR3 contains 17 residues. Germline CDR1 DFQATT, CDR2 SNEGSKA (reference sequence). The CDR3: CSARAVAVNSASYEQYF.